This T cell receptor (beta chain) was found in a study of beta chain features in type 1 diabetes. Study-level points and caveats: Researchers report that Type 1 diabetes patients had moderately but significantly shorter TCRB CDR3s across all four CD4+ subsets.

Isolated RNA was reverse transcribed in full, so expressed TCRB transcripts were sequenced. TCRdb's copy holds only in-frame clones and misses some; the assay was immunoSEQ multiplex PCR. The sample carries hundreds of thousands of clones, about 14% recorded once. This clone was observed a handful of times. What it recognizes is unknown. The ends were cut back, 0 bases at V and 3 bases at J, with 8 bases in the middle. Germline CDR1 and CDR2: GTSNPN and SVGIG (reference sequence). This CDR3 region has 13 residues. The receptor's source is a man aged 18 to 35 with type 1 diabetes. The specimen was naive CD4+ T cells from blood. This chain connects TRBV30 to TRBJ2-5; D possibly corresponds to TRBD1 (6 bases). Here the CDR3 DNA reads TGTGCCTGGAGTGTAAACAGGGAAGAGACCCAGTACTTC. Residues: CAWSVNREETQYF.